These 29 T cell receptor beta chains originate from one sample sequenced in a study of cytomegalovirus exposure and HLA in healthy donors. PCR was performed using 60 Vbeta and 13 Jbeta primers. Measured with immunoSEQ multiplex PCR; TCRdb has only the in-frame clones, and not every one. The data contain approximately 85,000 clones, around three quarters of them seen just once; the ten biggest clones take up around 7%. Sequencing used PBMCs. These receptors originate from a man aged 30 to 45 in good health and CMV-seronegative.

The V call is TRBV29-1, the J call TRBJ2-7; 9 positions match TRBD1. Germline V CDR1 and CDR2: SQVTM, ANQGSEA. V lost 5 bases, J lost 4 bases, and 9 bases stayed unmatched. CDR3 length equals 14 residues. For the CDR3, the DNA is TGCAGCGTTCTTTCCGGGACAGGGCTTTACGAGCAGTACTTC. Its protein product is CSVLSGTGLYEQYF.

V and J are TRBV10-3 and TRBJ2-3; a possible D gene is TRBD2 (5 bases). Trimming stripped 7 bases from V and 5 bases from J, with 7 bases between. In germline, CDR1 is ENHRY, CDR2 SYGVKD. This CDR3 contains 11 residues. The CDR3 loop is CAIMREDTQYF. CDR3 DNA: TGTGCCATCATGAGGGAAGATACGCAGTATTTT.

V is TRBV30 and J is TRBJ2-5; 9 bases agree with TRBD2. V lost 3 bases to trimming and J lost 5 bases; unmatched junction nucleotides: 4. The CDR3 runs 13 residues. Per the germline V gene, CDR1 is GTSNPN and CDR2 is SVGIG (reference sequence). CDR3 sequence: CAWSAGLAETQYF. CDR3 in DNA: TGTGCCTGGAGCGCCGGACTAGCGGAGACCCAGTACTTC.

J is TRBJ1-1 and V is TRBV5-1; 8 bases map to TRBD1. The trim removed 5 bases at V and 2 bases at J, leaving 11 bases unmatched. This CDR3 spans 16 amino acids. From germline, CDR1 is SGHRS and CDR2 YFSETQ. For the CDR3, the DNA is TGCGCCAGCAGGCCAGATTGGACAGGGACTAACACTGAAGCTTTCTTT. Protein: CASRPDWTGTNTEAFF.

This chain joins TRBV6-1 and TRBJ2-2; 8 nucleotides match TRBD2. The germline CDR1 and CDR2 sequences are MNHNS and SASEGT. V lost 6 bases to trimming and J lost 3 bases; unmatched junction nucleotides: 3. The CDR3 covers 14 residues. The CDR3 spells CASRRAGDTGELFF. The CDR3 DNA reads TGTGCCAGCAGACGAGCGGGGGACACCGGGGAGCTGTTTTTT.

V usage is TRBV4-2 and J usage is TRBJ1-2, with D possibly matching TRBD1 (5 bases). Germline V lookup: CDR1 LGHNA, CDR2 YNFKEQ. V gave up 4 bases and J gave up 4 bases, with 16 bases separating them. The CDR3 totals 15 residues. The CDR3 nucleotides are TGTGCCAGCAGCCTCTCGCAGGGTCTTGGCTATGGCTACACCTTC. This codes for CASSLSQGLGYGYTF.

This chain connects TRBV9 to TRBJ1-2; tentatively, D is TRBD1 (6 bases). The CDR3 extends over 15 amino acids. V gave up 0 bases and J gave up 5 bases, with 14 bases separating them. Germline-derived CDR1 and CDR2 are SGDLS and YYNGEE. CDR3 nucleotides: TGTGCCAGCAGCGTAGGGGCAGGGGAAGGGTATGGCTACACCTTC. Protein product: CASSVGAGEGYGYTF.

CDR3: CASSFKGLAGGLHEQYF. The DNA for the CDR3 is TGTGCCAGCAGTTTTAAAGGCCTAGCGGGAGGGTTGCACGAGCAGTACTTC. The chain couples TRBV27 to TRBJ2-7; 12 bases align to TRBD2. Germline-derived CDR1 and CDR2 are MNHEY and SMNVEV (reference sequence). Trimming cost V 3 bases and J 5 bases; bases outside gene matches: 11. The CDR3 is 17 residues long.

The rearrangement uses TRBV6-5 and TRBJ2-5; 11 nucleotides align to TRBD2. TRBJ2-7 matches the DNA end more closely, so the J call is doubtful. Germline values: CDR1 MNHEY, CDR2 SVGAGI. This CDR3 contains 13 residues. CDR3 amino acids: CASSGTSGYEQYF. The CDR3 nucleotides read TGTGCCAGCAGCGGGACTAGCGGATACGAGCAGTACTTC.

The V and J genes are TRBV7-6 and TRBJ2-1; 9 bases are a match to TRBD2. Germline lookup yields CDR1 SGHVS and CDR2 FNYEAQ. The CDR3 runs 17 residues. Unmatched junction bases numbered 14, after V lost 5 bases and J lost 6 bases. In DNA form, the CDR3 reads TGTGCCAGCAGCCCTTGGGCGGGAGGGCCGCGGAGCAATGAGCAGTTCTTC. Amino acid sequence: CASSPWAGGPRSNEQFF.

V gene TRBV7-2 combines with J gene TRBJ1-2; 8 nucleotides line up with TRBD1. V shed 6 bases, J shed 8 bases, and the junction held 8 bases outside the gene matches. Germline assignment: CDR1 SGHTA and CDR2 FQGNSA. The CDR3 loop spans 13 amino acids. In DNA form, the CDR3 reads TGTGCCAGCAGACTTGACAGGGGCCACGGCTACACCTTC. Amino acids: CASRLDRGHGYTF.

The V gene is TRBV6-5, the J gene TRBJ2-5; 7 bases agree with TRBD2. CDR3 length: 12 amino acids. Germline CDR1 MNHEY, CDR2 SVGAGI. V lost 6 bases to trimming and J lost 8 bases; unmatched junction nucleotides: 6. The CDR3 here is CASRTSGGTQYF. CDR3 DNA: TGTGCCAGCAGAACTTCGGGGGGAACCCAGTACTTC.

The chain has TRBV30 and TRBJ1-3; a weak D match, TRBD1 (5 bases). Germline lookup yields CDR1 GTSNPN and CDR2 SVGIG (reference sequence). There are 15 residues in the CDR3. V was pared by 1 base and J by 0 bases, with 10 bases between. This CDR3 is CAWSGATGSGNTIYF. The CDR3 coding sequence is TGTGCCTGGAGTGGGGCCACAGGCTCTGGAAACACCATATATTTT.

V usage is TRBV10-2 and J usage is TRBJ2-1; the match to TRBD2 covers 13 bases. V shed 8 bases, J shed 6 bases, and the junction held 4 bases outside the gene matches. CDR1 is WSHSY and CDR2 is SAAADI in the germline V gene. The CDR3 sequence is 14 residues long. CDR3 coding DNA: TGCGCCAGCTCCACTAGCGGGAGGGCCAATGAGCAGTTCTTC. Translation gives CASSTSGRANEQFF.

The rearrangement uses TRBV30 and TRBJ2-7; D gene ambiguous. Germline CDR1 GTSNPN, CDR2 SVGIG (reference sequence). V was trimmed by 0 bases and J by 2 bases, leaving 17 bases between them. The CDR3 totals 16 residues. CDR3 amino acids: CAWSVRTATFTYEQYF. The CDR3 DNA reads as TGTGCCTGGAGTGTACGTACAGCTACTTTTACCTACGAGCAGTACTTC.

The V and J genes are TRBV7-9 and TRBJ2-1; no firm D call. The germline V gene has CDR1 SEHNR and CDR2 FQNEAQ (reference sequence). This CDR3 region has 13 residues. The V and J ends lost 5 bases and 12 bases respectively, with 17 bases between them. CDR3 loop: CASSAPPRDVQFF. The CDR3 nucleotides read TGTGCCAGCAGCGCACCCCCGAGAGATGTGCAGTTCTTC.

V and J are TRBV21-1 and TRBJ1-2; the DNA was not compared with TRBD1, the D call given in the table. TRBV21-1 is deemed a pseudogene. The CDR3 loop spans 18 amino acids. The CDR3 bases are TGTGCCAGCAGCAAATATACCCACAGGGCGAAAGGGGATATTGGCTACACCTTC. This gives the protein CASSKYTHRAKGDIGYTF.

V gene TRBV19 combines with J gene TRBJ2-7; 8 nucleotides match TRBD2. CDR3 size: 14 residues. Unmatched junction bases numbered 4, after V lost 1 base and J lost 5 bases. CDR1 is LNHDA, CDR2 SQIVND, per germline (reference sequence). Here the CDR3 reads CASSIVLAGNEQYF. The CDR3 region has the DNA TGTGCCAGTAGTATAGTATTAGCGGGGAACGAGCAGTACTTC.

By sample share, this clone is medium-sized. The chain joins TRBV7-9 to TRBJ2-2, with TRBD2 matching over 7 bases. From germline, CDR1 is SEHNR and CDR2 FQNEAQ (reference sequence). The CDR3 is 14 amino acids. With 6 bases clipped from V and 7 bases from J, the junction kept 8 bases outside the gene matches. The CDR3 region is CASRDSGFNGELFF. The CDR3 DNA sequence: TGTGCCAGCAGGGATAGCGGGTTTAACGGGGAGCTGTTTTTT.

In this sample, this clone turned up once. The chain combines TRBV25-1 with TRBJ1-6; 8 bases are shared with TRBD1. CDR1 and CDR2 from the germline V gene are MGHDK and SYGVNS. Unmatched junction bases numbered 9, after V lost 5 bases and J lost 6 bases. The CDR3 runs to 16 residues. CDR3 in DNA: TGTGCCAGCAGTCCTCCGGACAGGGCCCTTAATTCACCCCTCCACTTT. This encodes CASSPPDRALNSPLHF.

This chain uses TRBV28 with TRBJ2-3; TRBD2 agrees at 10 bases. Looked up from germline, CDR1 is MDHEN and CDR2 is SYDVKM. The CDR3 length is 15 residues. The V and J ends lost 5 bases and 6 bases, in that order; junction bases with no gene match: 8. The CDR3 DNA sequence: TGTGCCAGCAGTCAACTAGCGGGGCTGAAGGATACGCAGTATTTT. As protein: CASSQLAGLKDTQYF.

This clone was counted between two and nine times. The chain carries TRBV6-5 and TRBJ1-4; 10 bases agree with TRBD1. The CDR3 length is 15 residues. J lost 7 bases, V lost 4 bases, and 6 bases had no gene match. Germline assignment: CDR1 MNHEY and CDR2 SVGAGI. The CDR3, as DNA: TGTGCCAGCAGTTCAAGGGACAGGGGTTTTGAAAAACTGTTTTTT. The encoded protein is CASSSRDRGFEKLFF.

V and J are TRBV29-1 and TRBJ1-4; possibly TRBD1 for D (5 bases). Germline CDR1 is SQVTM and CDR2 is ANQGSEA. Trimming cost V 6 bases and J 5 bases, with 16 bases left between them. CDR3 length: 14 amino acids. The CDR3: CSVHLIAGNEKLFF. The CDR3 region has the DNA TGCAGCGTCCATCTAATTGCAGGGAATGAAAAACTGTTTTTT.

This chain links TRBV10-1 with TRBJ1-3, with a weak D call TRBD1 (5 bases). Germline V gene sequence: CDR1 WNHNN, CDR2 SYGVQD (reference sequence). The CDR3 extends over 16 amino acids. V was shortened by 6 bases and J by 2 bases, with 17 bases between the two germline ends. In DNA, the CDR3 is TGCGCCAGCAGAAGCAACGCCGCGGGGGCTGGAAACACCATATATTTT. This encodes CASRSNAAGAGNTIYF.

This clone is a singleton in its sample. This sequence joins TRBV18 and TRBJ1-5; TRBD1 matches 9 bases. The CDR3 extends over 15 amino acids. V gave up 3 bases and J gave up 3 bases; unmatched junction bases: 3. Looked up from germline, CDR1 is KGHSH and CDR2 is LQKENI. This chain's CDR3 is CASSPGQGINQPQHF. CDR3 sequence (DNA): TGTGCCAGCTCACCCGGACAGGGGATCAATCAGCCCCAGCATTTT. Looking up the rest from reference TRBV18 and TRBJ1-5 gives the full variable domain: NAGVMQNPRHLVRRRGQEARLRCSPMKGHSHVYWYRQLPEEGLKFMVYLQKENIIDESGMPKERFSAEFPKEGPSILRIQQVVRGDSAAYFCASSPGQGINQPQHFGDGTRLSIL.

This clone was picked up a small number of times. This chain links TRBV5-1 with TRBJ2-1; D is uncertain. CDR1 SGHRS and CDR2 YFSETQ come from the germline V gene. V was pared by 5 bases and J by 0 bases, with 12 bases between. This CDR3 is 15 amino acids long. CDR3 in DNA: TGCGCCAGCAGGCTTACTGCGAGCTCCTACAATGAGCAGTTCTTC. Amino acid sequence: CASRLTASSYNEQFF.

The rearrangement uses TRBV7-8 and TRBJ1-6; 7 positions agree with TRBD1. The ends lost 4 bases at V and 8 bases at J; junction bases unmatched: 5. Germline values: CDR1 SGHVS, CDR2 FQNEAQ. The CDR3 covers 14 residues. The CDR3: CASSSRDSHSPLHF. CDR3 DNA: TGTGCCAGCAGCTCCCGGGACAGTCATTCACCCCTCCACTTT.

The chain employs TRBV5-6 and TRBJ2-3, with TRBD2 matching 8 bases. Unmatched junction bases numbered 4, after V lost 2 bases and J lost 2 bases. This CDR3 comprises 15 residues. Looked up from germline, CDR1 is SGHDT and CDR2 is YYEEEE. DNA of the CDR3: TGTGCCAGCAGCTTCTTGCGGGGGGACACAGATACGCAGTATTTT. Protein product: CASSFLRGDTDTQYF.

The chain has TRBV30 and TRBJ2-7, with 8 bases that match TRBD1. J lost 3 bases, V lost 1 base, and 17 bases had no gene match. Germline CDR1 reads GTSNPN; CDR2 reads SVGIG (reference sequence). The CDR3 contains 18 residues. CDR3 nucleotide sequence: TGTGCCTGGAGTGGACGGCTAGCCGGGACAGGTGGGGACTACGAGCAGTACTTC. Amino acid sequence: CAWSGRLAGTGGDYEQYF. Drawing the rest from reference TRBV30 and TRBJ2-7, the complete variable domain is SQTIHQWPATLVQPVGSPLSLECTVEGTSNPNLYWYRQAAGRGLQLLFYSVGIGQISSEVPQNLSASRPQDRQFILSSKKLLLSDSGFYLCAWSGRLAGTGGDYEQYFGPGTRLTVT.